A selection of T cell receptor beta chains follows, all from one sample in a study of metastatic and nonmetastatic thyroid tumors. Through MiXCR, TCRdb re-clonotyped the PCR reads. The sample holds 7,700 or so clones, roughly 27% seen once. Source material: tumor tissue. These receptors originate from a female donor with papillary thyroid cancer or a benign thyroid nodule (not recorded which). Some clones in this sample may be carry-over from other donors' samples. Each CDR3 is given with its conserved first and last residue. The order of the fields is CDR3 protein, CDR3 DNA, J gene, clone size, D gene, CDR3 length, V gene. D genes are given only for firm matches. Not every row has a clone size; where given, it reads once, few, many or a size class.

CDR3 protein: CSARQTMNTEAFF; CDR3 DNA: TGCAGTGCGCGACAGACCATGAACACTGAAGCTTTCTTT; J gene: TRBJ1-1; clone size: -; D gene: -; CDR3 length: 13; V gene: TRBV20-1
CDR3 protein: CASSPGGGGANPCTDTQYF; CDR3 DNA: TGTGCCAGCAGCCCAGGAGGGGGGGGGGCAAATCCGTGCACAGATACGCAGTATTTT; J gene: TRBJ2-3; clone size: -; D gene: -; CDR3 length: 19; V gene: TRBV4-2
CDR3 protein: CASSSIMARRYGYTF; CDR3 DNA: TGTGCCAGCAGCTCCATCATGGCGAGGAGGTATGGCTACACCTTC; J gene: TRBJ1-2; clone size: few; D gene: -; CDR3 length: 15; V gene: TRBV5-5
CDR3 protein: CASSHPNEKLFF; CDR3 DNA: TGTGCCAGCAGCCACCCAAATGAAAAACTGTTTTTT; J gene: TRBJ1-4; clone size: -; D gene: -; CDR3 length: 12; V gene: TRBV3-1
CDR3 protein: CSARRTGYNQPQHF; CDR3 DNA: TGCAGTGCTAGGAGGACAGGGTACAATCAGCCCCAGCATTTT; J gene: TRBJ1-5; clone size: -; D gene: TRBD1; CDR3 length: 14; V gene: TRBV20-1
CDR3 protein: CASSPRTGYNSPLHF; CDR3 DNA: TGTGCCAGCAGCCCACGGACAGGCTATAATTCACCCCTCCACTTT; J gene: TRBJ1-6; clone size: -; D gene: TRBD1; CDR3 length: 15; V gene: TRBV14
CDR3 protein: CASSQTRGNTIYF; CDR3 DNA: TGCGCCAGCAGCCAAACTAGAGGAAACACCATATATTTT; J gene: TRBJ1-3; clone size: -; D gene: -; CDR3 length: 13; V gene: TRBV4-1
CDR3 protein: CASSLGINQPQHF; CDR3 DNA: TGTGCCAGCAGCTTAGGGATTAATCAGCCCCAGCATTTT; J gene: TRBJ1-5; clone size: -; D gene: -; CDR3 length: 13; V gene: TRBV7-2
CDR3 protein: CASSSVGTPNEKLFF; CDR3 DNA: TGTGCCAGCAGTAGCGTGGGCACTCCCAATGAAAAACTGTTTTTT; J gene: TRBJ1-4; clone size: few; D gene: -; CDR3 length: 15; V gene: TRBV28
CDR3 protein: CASSPLGNQPQHF; CDR3 DNA: TGTGCCAGCAGTCCCCTTGGCAATCAGCCCCAGCATTTT; J gene: TRBJ1-5; clone size: -; D gene: -; CDR3 length: 13; V gene: TRBV6-2/TRBV6-3
CDR3 protein: CASSVDSFYEQYF; CDR3 DNA: TGTGCCAGCAGTGTGGACAGCTTCTACGAGCAGTACTTC; J gene: TRBJ2-7; clone size: -; D gene: -; CDR3 length: 13; V gene: TRBV6-1
CDR3 protein: CASSYSSGVTEAFF; CDR3 DNA: TGTGCCAGCAGTTACTCCAGCGGGGTAACTGAAGCTTTCTTT; J gene: TRBJ1-1; clone size: few; D gene: -; CDR3 length: 14; V gene: TRBV6-2/TRBV6-3
CDR3 protein: CASSVGLPSSYEQYF; CDR3 DNA: TGTGCCAGCAGCGTAGGACTACCAAGCTCCTACGAGCAGTACTTC; J gene: TRBJ2-7; clone size: -; D gene: -; CDR3 length: 15; V gene: TRBV9
CDR3 protein: CASTSGTTSIYEQYF; CDR3 DNA: TGTGCCAGCACTTCCGGGACTACTAGTATTTACGAGCAGTACTTC; J gene: TRBJ2-7; clone size: medium-sized; D gene: TRBD2; CDR3 length: 15; V gene: TRBV6-1
CDR3 protein: CASTLMGRDEQFF; CDR3 DNA: TGTGCCAGCACTCTTATGGGGAGGGATGAGCAGTTCTTC; J gene: TRBJ2-1; clone size: -; D gene: TRBD2; CDR3 length: 13; V gene: TRBV6-2/TRBV6-3
CDR3 protein: CASRERAQNTTELFF; CDR3 DNA: TGTGCCAGCAGAGAACGGGCTCAGAACACCACGGAGCTGTTTTTT; J gene: TRBJ2-2; clone size: -; D gene: -; CDR3 length: 15; V gene: TRBV27
CDR3 protein: CASSMSENTEAFF; CDR3 DNA: TGTGCCAGCAGCATGTCAGAGAACACTGAAGCTTTCTTT; J gene: TRBJ1-1; clone size: -; D gene: -; CDR3 length: 13; V gene: TRBV7-2
CDR3 protein: CSAKGQPPGEQYF; CDR3 DNA: TGCAGTGCTAAGGGACAGCCGCCGGGGGAGCAGTACTTC; J gene: TRBJ2-7; clone size: -; D gene: TRBD1; CDR3 length: 13; V gene: TRBV20-1